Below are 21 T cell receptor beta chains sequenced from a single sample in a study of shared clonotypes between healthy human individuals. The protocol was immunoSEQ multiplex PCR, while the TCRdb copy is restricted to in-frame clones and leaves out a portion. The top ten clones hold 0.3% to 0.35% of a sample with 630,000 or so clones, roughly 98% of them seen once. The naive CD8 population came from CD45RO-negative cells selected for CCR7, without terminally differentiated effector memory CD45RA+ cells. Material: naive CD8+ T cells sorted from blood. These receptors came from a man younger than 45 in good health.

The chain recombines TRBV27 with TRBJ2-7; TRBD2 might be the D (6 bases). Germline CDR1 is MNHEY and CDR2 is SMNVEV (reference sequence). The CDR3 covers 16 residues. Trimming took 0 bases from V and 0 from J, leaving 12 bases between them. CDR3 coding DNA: TGTGCCAGCAGTTTATCTAGCGGAGCTGCCTCCTACGAGCAGTACTTC. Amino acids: CASSLSSGAASYEQYF.

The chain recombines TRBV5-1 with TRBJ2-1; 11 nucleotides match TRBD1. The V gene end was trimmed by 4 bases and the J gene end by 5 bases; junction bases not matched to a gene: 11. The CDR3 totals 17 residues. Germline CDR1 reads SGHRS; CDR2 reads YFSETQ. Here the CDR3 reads CASSPGTGGTGDNEQFF. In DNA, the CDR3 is TGCGCCAGCAGCCCAGGGACAGGGGGGACCGGGGACAATGAGCAGTTCTTC.

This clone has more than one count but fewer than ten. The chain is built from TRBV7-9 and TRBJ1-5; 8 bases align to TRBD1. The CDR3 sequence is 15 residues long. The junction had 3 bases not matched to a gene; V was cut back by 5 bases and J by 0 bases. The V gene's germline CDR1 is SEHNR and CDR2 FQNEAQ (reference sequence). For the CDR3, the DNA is TGTGCCAGCAGCCCGGACAGGGATAGCAATCAGCCCCAGCATTTT. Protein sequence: CASSPDRDSNQPQHF. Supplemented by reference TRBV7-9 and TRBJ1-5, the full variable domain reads DTGVSQNPRHKITKRGQNVTFRCDPISEHNRLYWYRQTLGQGPEFLTYFQNEAQLEKSRLLSDRFSAERPKGSFSTLEIQRTEQGDSAMYLCASSPDRDSNQPQHFGDGTRLSIL.

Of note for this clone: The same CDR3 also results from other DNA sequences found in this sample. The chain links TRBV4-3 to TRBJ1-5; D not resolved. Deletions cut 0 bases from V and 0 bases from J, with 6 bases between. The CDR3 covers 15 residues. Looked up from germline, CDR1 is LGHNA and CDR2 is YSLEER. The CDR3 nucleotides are TGCGCCAGCAGCCAAGACCGGTATAGCAATCAGCCCCAGCATTTT. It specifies CASSQDRYSNQPQHF.

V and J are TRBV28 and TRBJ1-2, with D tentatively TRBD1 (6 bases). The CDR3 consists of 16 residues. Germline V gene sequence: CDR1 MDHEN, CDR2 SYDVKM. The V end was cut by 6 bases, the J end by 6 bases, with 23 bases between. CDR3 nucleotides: TGTGCCAGCAGCTCGGCACAGGGAATTAGCAAAAATGGCTACACCTTC. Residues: CASSSAQGISKNGYTF.

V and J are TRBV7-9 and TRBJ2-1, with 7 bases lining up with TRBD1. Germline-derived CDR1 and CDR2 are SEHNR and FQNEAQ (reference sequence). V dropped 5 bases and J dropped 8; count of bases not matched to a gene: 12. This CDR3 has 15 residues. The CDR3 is CASSPRDRLLDEQFF. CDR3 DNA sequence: TGTGCCAGCAGCCCCCGGGACAGACTGTTGGATGAGCAGTTCTTC.

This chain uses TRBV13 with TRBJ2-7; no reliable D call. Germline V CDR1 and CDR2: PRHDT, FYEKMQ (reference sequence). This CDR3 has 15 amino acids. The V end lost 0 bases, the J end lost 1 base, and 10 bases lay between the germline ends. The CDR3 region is CASSLGLADSYEQYF. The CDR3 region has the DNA TGTGCCAGCAGCTTAGGCTTGGCAGATTCCTACGAGCAGTACTTC.

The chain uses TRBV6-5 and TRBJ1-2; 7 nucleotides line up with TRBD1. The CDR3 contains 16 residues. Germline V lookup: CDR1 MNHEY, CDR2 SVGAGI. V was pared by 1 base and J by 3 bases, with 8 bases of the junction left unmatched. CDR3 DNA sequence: TGTGCCAGCAGTTACTACCCCAGGGGGGCTGACTATGGCTACACCTTC. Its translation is CASSYYPRGADYGYTF.

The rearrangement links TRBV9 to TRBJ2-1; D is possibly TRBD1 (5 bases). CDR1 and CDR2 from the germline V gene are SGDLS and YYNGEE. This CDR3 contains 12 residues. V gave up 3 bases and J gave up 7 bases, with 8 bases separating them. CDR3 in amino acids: CASSGQRNEQFF. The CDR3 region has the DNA TGTGCCAGCAGCGGACAGAGGAATGAGCAGTTCTTC.

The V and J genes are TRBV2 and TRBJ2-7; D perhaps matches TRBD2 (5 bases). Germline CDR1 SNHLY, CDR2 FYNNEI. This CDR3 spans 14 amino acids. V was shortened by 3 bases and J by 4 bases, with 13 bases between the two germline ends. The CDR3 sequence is CASSETGMGYEQYF. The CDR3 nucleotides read TGTGCCAGCAGTGAGACGGGAATGGGGTACGAGCAGTACTTC.

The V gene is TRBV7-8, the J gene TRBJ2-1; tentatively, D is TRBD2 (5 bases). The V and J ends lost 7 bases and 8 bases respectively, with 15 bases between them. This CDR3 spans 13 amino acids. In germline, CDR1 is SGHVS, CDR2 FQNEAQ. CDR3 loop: CASTPPSTDEQFF. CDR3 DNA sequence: TGTGCCAGCACCCCTCCTAGCACCGATGAGCAGTTCTTC.

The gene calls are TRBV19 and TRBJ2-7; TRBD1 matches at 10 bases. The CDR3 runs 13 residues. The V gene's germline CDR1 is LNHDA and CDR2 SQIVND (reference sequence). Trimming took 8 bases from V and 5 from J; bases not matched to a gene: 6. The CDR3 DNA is TGTGCCAGTTGGGGACAGGGGATGAACGAGCAGTACTTC. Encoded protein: CASWGQGMNEQYF.

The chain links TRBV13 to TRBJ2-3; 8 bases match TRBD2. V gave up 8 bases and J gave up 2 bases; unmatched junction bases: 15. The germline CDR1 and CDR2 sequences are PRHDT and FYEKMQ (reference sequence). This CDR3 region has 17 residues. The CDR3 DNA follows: TGTGCCAGCTCCTGGGCCGCGGTAGCGGGGATCACAGATACGCAGTATTTT. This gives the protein CASSWAAVAGITDTQYF.

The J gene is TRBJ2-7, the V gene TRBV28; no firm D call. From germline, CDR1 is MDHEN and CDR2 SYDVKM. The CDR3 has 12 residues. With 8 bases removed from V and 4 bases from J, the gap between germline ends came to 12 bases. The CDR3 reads CASSFVGYEQYF. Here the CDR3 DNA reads TGTGCCAGCTCGTTCGTCGGTTACGAGCAGTACTTC.

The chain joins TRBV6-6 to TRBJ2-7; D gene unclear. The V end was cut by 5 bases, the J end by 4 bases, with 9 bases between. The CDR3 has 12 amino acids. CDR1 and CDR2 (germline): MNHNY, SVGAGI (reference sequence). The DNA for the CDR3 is TGTGCCAGCAGTCTAAATCAATACGAGCAGTACTTC. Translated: CASSLNQYEQYF.

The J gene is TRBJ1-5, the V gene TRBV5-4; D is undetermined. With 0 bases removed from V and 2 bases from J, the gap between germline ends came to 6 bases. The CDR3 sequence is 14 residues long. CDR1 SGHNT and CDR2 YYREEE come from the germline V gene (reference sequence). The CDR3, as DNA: TGTGCCAGCAGCTTGGCGGGAGGCAATCAGCCCCAGCATTTT. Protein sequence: CASSLAGGNQPQHF.

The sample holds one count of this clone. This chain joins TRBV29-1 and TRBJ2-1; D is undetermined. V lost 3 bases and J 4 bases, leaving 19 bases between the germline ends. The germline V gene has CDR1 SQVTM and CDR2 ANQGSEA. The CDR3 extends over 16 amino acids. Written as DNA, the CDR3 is TGCAGCGTTGAGGACCCCCTCGCCTCGGTGTACAATGAGCAGTTCTTC. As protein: CSVEDPLASVYNEQFF.

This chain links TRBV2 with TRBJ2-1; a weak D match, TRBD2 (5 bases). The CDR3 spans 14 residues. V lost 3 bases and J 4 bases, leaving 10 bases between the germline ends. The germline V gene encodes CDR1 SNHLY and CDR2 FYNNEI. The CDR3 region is CASSDRGLYNEQFF. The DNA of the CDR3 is TGTGCCAGCAGTGATCGGGGTTTATACAATGAGCAGTTCTTC.

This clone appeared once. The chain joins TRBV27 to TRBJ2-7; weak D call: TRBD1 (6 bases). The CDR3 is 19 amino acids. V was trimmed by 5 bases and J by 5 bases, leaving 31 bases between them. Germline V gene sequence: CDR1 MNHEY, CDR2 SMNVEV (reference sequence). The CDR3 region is CASSPFPGSPLQGPHEQYF. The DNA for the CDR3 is TGTGCCAGCAGTCCCTTCCCAGGCTCTCCTCTACAGGGTCCCCACGAGCAGTACTTC.

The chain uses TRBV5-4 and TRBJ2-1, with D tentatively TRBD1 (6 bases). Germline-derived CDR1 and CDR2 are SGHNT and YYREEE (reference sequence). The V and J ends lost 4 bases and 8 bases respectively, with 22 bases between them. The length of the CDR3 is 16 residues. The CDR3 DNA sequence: TGTGCCAGCAGCCCGACAGGCATGGGAATTATGGATGAGCAGTTCTTC. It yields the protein CASSPTGMGIMDEQFF.

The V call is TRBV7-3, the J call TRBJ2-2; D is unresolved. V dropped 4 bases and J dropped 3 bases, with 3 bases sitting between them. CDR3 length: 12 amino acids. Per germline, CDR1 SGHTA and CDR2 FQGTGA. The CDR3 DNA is TGTGCCAGCAGCTCCCACACCGGGGAGCTGTTTTTT. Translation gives CASSSHTGELFF.